Listed below are T cell receptor beta chains from one sample, sequenced in a study of OX40 agonist ivuxolimab in advanced cancers. Some clones are missing from TCRdb's copy, which holds only in-frame ones; the method was immunoSEQ multiplex PCR. The sample consists of some 35,000 clones, roughly 80% of them appearing once. Sequenced here: CD4+ or CD8+ T cells sorted from blood, sampled in a trial of the OX40 agonist ivuxolimab. These receptors all come from an adult with an advanced solid tumor such as melanoma, head and neck, liver or kidney cancer. Each CDR3 is given with its conserved first and last residue.

v_call: TRBV10-3; j_call: TRBJ1-2; cdr3_length: 13; cdr3_aa: CAISGGQGAGYTF
v_call: TRBV7-6; j_call: TRBJ2-2; cdr3_length: 16; cdr3_aa: CASSFPGQQNTGELFF
v_call: TRBV9; j_call: TRBJ1-1; cdr3_length: 14; cdr3_aa: CASSVSGRSRQAFF
v_call: TRBV30; j_call: TRBJ1-6; cdr3_length: 13; cdr3_aa: CAWSVLGYSPLHF
v_call: TRBV2; j_call: TRBJ2-3; cdr3_length: 15; cdr3_aa: CASKKVGVSTDTQYF
v_call: TRBV5-8; j_call: TRBJ2-3; cdr3_length: 15; cdr3_aa: CASSRSGTGRDTQYF
v_call: TRBV28; j_call: TRBJ2-1; cdr3_length: 17; cdr3_aa: CASSFLAGGLQSNEQFF
v_call: TRBV5-6; j_call: TRBJ1-4; cdr3_length: 13; cdr3_aa: CASIGDRDEKLFF
v_call: TRBV5-1; j_call: TRBJ2-1; cdr3_length: 19; cdr3_aa: CASSLAGPSDISSYNEQFF
v_call: TRBV9; j_call: TRBJ2-1; cdr3_length: 16; cdr3_aa: CASSPFRDGIYNEQFF
v_call: TRBV18; j_call: TRBJ1-2; cdr3_length: 15; cdr3_aa: CASSPLPGRTGGYTF
v_call: TRBV12-5; j_call: TRBJ1-1; cdr3_length: 13; cdr3_aa: CASGLGGNTEAFF
v_call: TRBV6-1; j_call: TRBJ1-5; cdr3_length: 15; cdr3_aa: CASSEWTGNNQPQHF
v_call: TRBV7-6; j_call: TRBJ1-3; cdr3_length: 17; cdr3_aa: CASSPRQGATTGNTIYF
v_call: TRBV28; j_call: TRBJ1-5; cdr3_length: 15; cdr3_aa: CASSLGGVSWQPQHF
v_call: TRBV7-2; j_call: TRBJ1-2; cdr3_length: 14; cdr3_aa: CASSPKTGNYGYTF
v_call: TRBV6-1; j_call: TRBJ2-7; cdr3_length: 12; cdr3_aa: CASSETSTGFDF
v_call: TRBV4-1; j_call: TRBJ2-7; cdr3_length: 15; cdr3_aa: CASSQVTGAYYEQYF
v_call: TRBV9; j_call: TRBJ1-1; cdr3_length: 14; cdr3_aa: CASSVGGVNTEAFF
v_call: TRBV30; j_call: TRBJ2-1; cdr3_length: 9; cdr3_aa: CAWVEGLVF
v_call: TRBV2; j_call: TRBJ2-7; cdr3_length: 17; cdr3_aa: CASSERLAGDRFYEQYF
v_call: TRBV7-2; j_call: TRBJ1-2; cdr3_length: 15; cdr3_aa: CASSLPGQGARGYTF
v_call: TRBV2; j_call: TRBJ2-6; cdr3_length: 16; cdr3_aa: CASSRRAGSGANVLTF
v_call: TRBV25-1; j_call: TRBJ2-2; cdr3_length: 14; cdr3_aa: CASQTGVYTGELFF
v_call: TRBV2; j_call: TRBJ1-1; cdr3_length: 16; cdr3_aa: CASSEALRTVNTEAFF
v_call: TRBV5-1; j_call: TRBJ2-3; cdr3_length: 16; cdr3_aa: CASSSTLGTGWDTQYF
v_call: TRBV5-1; j_call: TRBJ2-2; cdr3_length: 16; cdr3_aa: CASSLRDSSSGGELFF
v_call: TRBV6-5; j_call: TRBJ2-7; cdr3_length: 12; cdr3_aa: CASGRGDHEQYF
v_call: TRBV28; j_call: TRBJ2-4; cdr3_length: 14; cdr3_aa: CASSLAGGPAIQYF
v_call: TRBV18; j_call: TRBJ2-7; cdr3_length: 14; cdr3_aa: CASSPSGAHYEQYF
v_call: TRBV7-9; j_call: TRBJ1-1; cdr3_length: 15; cdr3_aa: CASRQGGLMNTEAFF
v_call: TRBV7-9; j_call: TRBJ1-1; cdr3_length: 15; cdr3_aa: CASSSQDSMNTEAFF
v_call: TRBV19; j_call: TRBJ2-2; cdr3_length: 15; cdr3_aa: CASSPSQGWTGELFF
v_call: TRBV4-1; j_call: TRBJ1-2; cdr3_length: 17; cdr3_aa: CASSQGSKPRSNYGYTF
v_call: TRBV20-1; j_call: TRBJ1-1; cdr3_length: 10; cdr3_aa: CGWVSTEAFF
v_call: TRBV27; j_call: TRBJ2-7; cdr3_length: 14; cdr3_aa: CASSLQGNTYEQYF
v_call: TRBV12-5; j_call: TRBJ2-7; cdr3_length: 13; cdr3_aa: CASGLYVGYEQYF
v_call: TRBV5-4; j_call: TRBJ1-2; cdr3_length: 16; cdr3_aa: CASSFRGARGNYGYTF
v_call: TRBV5-6; j_call: TRBJ1-4; cdr3_length: 14; cdr3_aa: CASSSPGQGEKLFF
v_call: TRBV6-1; j_call: TRBJ1-6; cdr3_length: 14; cdr3_aa: CASNEPGINSPLHF
v_call: TRBV28; j_call: TRBJ1-1; cdr3_length: 14; cdr3_aa: CASSWGQGIAEAFF
v_call: TRBV11-2; j_call: TRBJ2-5; cdr3_length: 15; cdr3_aa: CASSSLQGAGGVQYF
v_call: TRBV5-4; j_call: TRBJ1-4; cdr3_length: 12; cdr3_aa: CASSIGTEKLFF
v_call: TRBV18; j_call: TRBJ2-3; cdr3_length: 18; cdr3_aa: CASSPETDRARGTYTQYF